The TCR beta chain under discussion was sequenced for a study of beta chain features in type 1 diabetes. The isolated RNA, all of it, was reverse transcribed, so expressed TCRB transcripts were what got sequenced. TCRdb's copy holds only in-frame clones and misses some; the assay was immunoSEQ multiplex PCR. The data contain 150,000 to 190,000 clones, about a tenth of them singletons. General observations from the study: With patients and controls alike, PCR might favor shorter templates to an equal degree. All four CD4+ subsets of Type 1 diabetes patients contained TCRB CDR3s that were moderately but significantly shorter.

Only a few counts were recorded for this clone. Antigen specificity is unknown. The V gene's germline CDR1 is SGHTA and CDR2 FQGNSA. Trimming left V 1 base short and J 5 bases short, with 17 bases between. CDR3 length: 16 amino acids. This receptor was obtained from a man aged 30-40 years with type 1 diabetes. This sequence joins TRBV7-2 and TRBJ2-5, with a weak D call TRBD1 (7 bases). The material sequenced was central memory CD4+ T cells from blood. CDR3 bases: TGTGCCAGCAGCTTAGGGCTGACAGGGAGGTGGGAGACCCAGTACTTC. Residues: CASSLGLTGRWETQYF.